Presented here are 24 T cell receptor beta chains from one specimen sequenced in a study of T-cell reconstitution after alpha-beta-depleted transplantation in children. Unique molecular identifiers tagged the TCRbeta library. Each CDR3 protein is one row after TCRdb ran MiXCR on the PCR reads. Seen here are about 360,000 distinct CDR3 sequences, about 14% observed once, and the top ten hold about 3.9%. The specimen comprised PBMCs, sampled from the stem cell graft. The receptor set was obtained from a human donor who donated a stem cell graft to a child with Fanconi anemia.

The chain joins TRBV12-3 or TRBV12-4 to TRBJ1-1; 7 bases are shared with TRBD1. The CDR3 loop spans 12 amino acids. Germline trimming cut 6 bases from V and 8 bases from J; bases unmatched to any gene: 6. The CDR3 DNA sequence: TGTGCCAGCAGCTCGGGACAGACCGAAGCTTTCTTT. This sequence encodes CASSSGQTEAFF.

The chain employs TRBV7-8 and TRBJ2-6; D is unclear. The germline V gene has CDR1 SGHVS and CDR2 FQNEAQ. V lost 7 bases and J 2 bases, leaving 12 bases between the germline ends. This CDR3 spans 15 amino acids. This chain's CDR3 is CASILRIAGANVLTF. CDR3 coding DNA: TGTGCCAGCATCCTTAGGATCGCTGGGGCCAACGTCCTGACTTTC.

The CDR3, as DNA: TGTGCCAGCATCCTCGGACAGGGGAGATTTTCCACCGGGGAGCTGTTTTTT. Its protein product is CASILGQGRFSTGELFF. V gene TRBV12-3 or TRBV12-4 combines with J gene TRBJ2-2; 9 bases fit TRBD1. The V gene end was trimmed by 7 bases and the J gene end by 4 bases; junction bases not matched to a gene: 13. The CDR3 covers 17 residues.

This clonotype was counted at least ten times. This chain connects TRBV5-1 to TRBJ1-2, with D tentatively TRBD1 (5 bases). The V end was cut by 7 bases, the J end by 6 bases, with 16 bases between. Per germline, CDR1 SGHRS and CDR2 YFSETQ. The CDR3 is 13 residues long. The CDR3 protein is CASAGEGPDGYTF. In DNA, the CDR3 is TGCGCCAGCGCCGGGGAGGGGCCGGATGGCTACACCTTC. The full variable domain, rest sourced from reference TRBV5-1 and TRBJ1-2, is KAGVTQTPRYLIKTRGQQVTLSCSPISGHRSVSWYQQTPGQGLQFLFEYFSETQRNKGNFPGRFSGRQFSNSRSEMNVSTLELGDSALYLCASAGEGPDGYTFGSGTRLTVV.

This clonotype showed up many times. V gene TRBV20-1 combines with J gene TRBJ1-1, with D unclear. Trimming stripped 5 bases from V and 0 bases from J, with 13 bases between. This CDR3 comprises 14 residues. CDR1 is DFQATT and CDR2 is SNEGSKA in the germline V gene (reference sequence). For the CDR3, the DNA is TGCAGTGCTGAAAAGGGCCTCCTGAACACTGAAGCTTTCTTT. Protein sequence: CSAEKGLLNTEAFF.

This clonotype occurred many times. The chain has TRBV29-1 and TRBJ2-5; D call uncertain. The CDR3 totals 12 residues. Per germline, CDR1 SQVTM and CDR2 ANQGSEA. Trimming shortened V by 5 bases and J by 1 base, and 8 bases separated the two germline ends. CDR3 region: CSVRITQETQYF. The CDR3 nucleotides are TGCAGCGTTAGAATAACCCAAGAGACCCAGTACTTC.

This clonotype was observed a few times. Given the absence of the conserved phenylalanine or tryptophan at the CDR3 end, a read error is likely. The DNA is omitted, as the CDR3 cannot be located on it reliably, and the CDR3 follows TCRdb's listing. The rearrangement links TRBV29-1 to TRBJ2-3; the D call of TRBD2 is as the table states it, not checked on the DNA. From germline, CDR1 is SQVTM and CDR2 ANQGSEA. Both ends counted, the CDR3 spans 9 residues. CDR3 sequence: CITSGDTTL.

This clonotype was counted only a few times. The chain is built from TRBV3-1 and TRBJ1-6; tentative D call: TRBD1 (5 bases). The length of the CDR3 is 17 residues. CDR1 and CDR2 from the germline V gene are LGHDT and YNNKEL (reference sequence). The V gene lost 4 bases and the J gene lost 10 bases, with 23 bases spanning the gap. CDR3 protein: CASSRPRGGDGRSPLHF. The CDR3 region has the DNA TGTGCCAGCAGCCGACCGCGGGGGGGGGACGGGCGCTCACCCCTCCACTTT.

The V call is TRBV11-2, the J call TRBJ2-3; 9 bases agree with TRBD1. V lost 1 base to trimming and J lost 2 bases; unmatched junction nucleotides: 4. The CDR3 has 16 residues. Per germline, CDR1 SGHAT and CDR2 FQNNGV. CDR3 in amino acids: CASSLGRDRVTDTQYF. In DNA, the CDR3 is TGTGCCAGCAGCTTAGGCCGGGACAGGGTCACAGATACGCAGTATTTT.

The chain uses TRBV10-3 and TRBJ2-2; 9 nucleotides agree with TRBD1. Germline-derived CDR1 and CDR2 are ENHRY and SYGVKD. The V segment lost 4 bases and the J segment 5 bases; nucleotides outside the gene matches: 2. This CDR3 has 14 amino acids. The CDR3 DNA reads TGTGCCATCAGTGGGGACAGGGATACCGGGGAGCTGTTTTTT. It specifies CAISGDRDTGELFF.

The chain is built from TRBV20-1 and TRBJ2-3; tentative D call: TRBD1 (6 bases). The germline V and J ends were trimmed by 5 bases and 0 bases, with 12 bases remaining between them. CDR1 is DFQATT, CDR2 SNEGSKA, per germline (reference sequence). CDR3 length: 14 amino acids. CDR3 residues: CSALTGSSTDTQYF. The DNA of the CDR3 is TGCAGTGCTTTGACAGGCAGCAGCACAGATACGCAGTATTTT.

This clonotype was picked up a small number of times. The chain couples TRBV7-2 to TRBJ1-4; D is unresolved. With 0 bases removed from V and 7 bases from J, the gap between germline ends came to 12 bases. CDR1 and CDR2 (germline): SGHTA, FQGNSA. The length of the CDR3 is 15 residues. The CDR3 DNA follows: TGTGCCAGCAGCTTAGCGCGGGCGATCGGTGAAAAACTGTTTTTT. It specifies CASSLARAIGEKLFF.

This chain joins TRBV6-2 or TRBV6-3 and TRBJ2-1; TRBD1 agrees at 10 bases. This CDR3 spans 17 amino acids. With 4 bases clipped from V and 5 bases from J, the junction kept 11 bases outside the gene matches. Germline V lookup: CDR1 MNHEY, CDR2 SVGEGT. CDR3 in DNA: TGTGCCAGCAGTTCCCCGGATGGGACAGGGGACCACAATGAGCAGTTCTTC. Its translation: CASSSPDGTGDHNEQFF.

This clonotype has just a few counts. The gene calls are TRBV28 and TRBJ2-5, with 10 nucleotides matching TRBD2. This CDR3 has 15 amino acids. In germline, CDR1 is MDHEN, CDR2 SYDVKM. J gave up 1 base and V 5 bases, and 4 bases lay outside the gene matches. The CDR3 DNA reads as TGTGCCAGCAGTCAATTAGCGGGGGGCCAAGAGACCCAGTACTTC. Protein sequence: CASSQLAGGQETQYF.

Comments on this clonotype: The CDR3 end shows no conserved phenylalanine or tryptophan, and so a read error is likely. The V and J genes are TRBV5-1 and TRBJ1-1, with 7 bases matching TRBD1. V shed 4 bases, J shed 1 base, and the junction held 4 bases outside the gene matches. The CDR3 contains 14 residues. Germline values: CDR1 SGHRS, CDR2 YFSETQ. This CDR3 is CASSQTGTNTEAFY. In DNA, the CDR3 is TGCGCCAGCAGCCAGACAGGGACGAACACTGAAGCTTTCTAT.

The rearrangement uses TRBV7-9 and TRBJ2-3, with unresolved D. The germline V gene encodes CDR1 SEHNR and CDR2 FQNEAQ (reference sequence). The CDR3 loop spans 15 amino acids. V dropped 5 bases and J dropped 2 bases, with 14 bases sitting between them. The CDR3 loop reads CASSPHDGYTDTQYF. The CDR3 region has the DNA TGTGCCAGCAGCCCTCACGACGGTTACACAGATACGCAGTATTTT.

This clonotype came up once. The gene calls are TRBV7-2 and TRBJ1-2; D unclear. V shed 4 bases and J shed 8 bases, with 17 bases lying between them. This CDR3 has 14 amino acids. Per germline, CDR1 SGHTA and CDR2 FQGNSA. The CDR3, as DNA: TGTGCCAGCAGCTCTCCCGGTCGGAATGACGGCTACACCTTC. Translated: CASSSPGRNDGYTF.

The CDR3, as DNA: TGTGCCAGCAGCCCCGAGGTAGGATTTTACAATGAGCAGTTCTTC. It is translated as CASSPEVGFYNEQFF. The chain is built from TRBV7-2 and TRBJ2-1, with no clear D. The V and J ends lost 5 bases and 4 bases respectively, with 15 bases between them. Germline values: CDR1 SGHTA, CDR2 FQGNSA. This CDR3 comprises 15 residues. The entire variable domain, with the rest obtained from reference TRBV7-2 and TRBJ2-1, is as follows: GAGVSQSPSNKVTEKGKDVELRCDPISGHTALYWYRQSLGQGLEFLIYFQGNSAPDKSGLPSDRFSAERTGGSVSTLTIQRTQQEDSAVYLCASSPEVGFYNEQFFGPGTRLTVL.

The V call is TRBV5-6, the J call TRBJ2-5; no definite D call. Germline CDR1 SGHDT, CDR2 YYEEEE. CDR3 length: 15 amino acids. The germline V and J ends were trimmed by 7 bases and 5 bases, with 21 bases remaining between them. The CDR3 loop is CASARVGYRWETQYF. CDR3 DNA sequence: TGTGCCAGCGCCCGTGTCGGATATAGGTGGGAGACCCAGTACTTC.

The rearrangement links TRBV5-1 to TRBJ1-1; possible D gene TRBD1, 5 bases. Germline values: CDR1 SGHRS, CDR2 YFSETQ. The CDR3 has 16 residues. V was clipped by 2 bases and J by 0 bases, with 14 bases between them. The CDR3, as DNA: TGCGCCAGCAGCTTTAGAGGGGAAGAAGTGAACACTGAAGCTTTCTTT. Protein product: CASSFRGEEVNTEAFF.

The rearrangement joins TRBV29-1 to TRBJ1-2; TRBD1 might be the D (5 bases). Germline CDR1 reads SQVTM; CDR2 reads ANQGSEA. The CDR3 contains 13 residues. V gave up 6 bases and J gave up 2 bases, with 13 bases separating them. The chain's CDR3 is CSVAGATNYGYTF. For the CDR3, the DNA is TGCAGCGTCGCCGGGGCTACCAACTATGGCTACACCTTC.

This clonotype has just a few counts. The chain couples TRBV5-1 to TRBJ2-1; D remains ambiguous. The germline V gene has CDR1 SGHRS and CDR2 YFSETQ. Trimming stripped 6 bases from V and 0 bases from J, with 4 bases between. The CDR3 contains 12 residues. CDR3 sequence: CASISSYNEQFF. The CDR3 nucleotides read TGCGCCAGCATCAGCTCCTACAATGAGCAGTTCTTC.

V and J are TRBV2 and TRBJ2-3; TRBD1 might be the D (5 bases). There are 14 residues in the CDR3. The V end lost 6 bases, the J end lost 3 bases, and 13 bases lay between the germline ends. Germline lookup yields CDR1 SNHLY and CDR2 FYNNEI. The DNA for the CDR3 is TGTGCCAGCAGATCAGGGATTGTAACAGATACGCAGTATTTT. Translated: CASRSGIVTDTQYF.

V and J are TRBV7-8 and TRBJ1-2; 8 nucleotides agree with TRBD1. The V and J ends lost 5 bases and 1 base, in that order; junction bases with no gene match: 18. Germline V gene sequence: CDR1 SGHVS, CDR2 FQNEAQ. The CDR3 sequence is 19 residues long. The CDR3 sequence: CASSPPPGQGSVINYGYTF. Written as DNA, the CDR3 is TGTGCCAGCAGCCCCCCTCCTGGACAGGGTAGCGTAATTAACTATGGCTACACCTTC.